Listed below are T cell receptor beta chains from one sample, sequenced in a study of cytomegalovirus exposure and HLA in healthy donors. The repertoire was sequenced with immunoSEQ multiplex PCR; TCRdb's copy has only in-frame clones and lacks some. The sample consists of 80,000 or so clones, roughly 80% of them appearing once. Material for sequencing was PBMCs. These receptors all stem from a man aged 35-49 years in good health and CMV-seronegative. Each CDR3 is given with its conserved first and last residue. The D gene is left open where the match is weak. The size field is filled for only some rows; it gives once, few, many or a size class.

TRBJ2-2	TRBV6-5	16	-	few	CASSLGRDTNTGELFF	TGTGCCAGCAGTTTAGGGCGGGATACGAACACCGGGGAGCTGTTTTTT
TRBJ1-3	TRBV30	15	-	-	CAWSGTAGLGNTIYF	TGTGCCTGGAGTGGGACGGCGGGCCTGGGAAACACCATATATTTT
TRBJ2-5	TRBV19	13	-	-	CASRGRGSETQYF	TGTGCCAGTAGGGGGAGGGGGTCGGAGACCCAGTACTTC
TRBJ2-3	TRBV4-3	13	-	-	CASSQEAGTRQYF	TGCGCCAGCAGCCAAGAGGCCGGGACAAGGCAGTATTTT
TRBJ2-7	TRBV2	14	-	-	CASSENGREVEQYF	TGTGCCAGCAGTGAAAACGGGAGAGAGGTCGAGCAGTACTTC
TRBJ2-1	TRBV10-3	16	TRBD2	-	CAISPGTSGPYNEQFF	TGTGCCATCAGCCCAGGGACTAGCGGGCCCTACAATGAGCAGTTCTTC
TRBJ1-1	TRBV12-5	15	-	-	CASGLSSWRNTEAFF	TGTGCTAGTGGTTTGTCTAGTTGGAGGAACACTGAAGCTTTCTTT
TRBJ2-1	TRBV7-8	12	-	-	CASSSVLDEQFF	TGTGCCAGCAGCTCGGTTTTGGATGAGCAGTTCTTC
TRBJ2-3	TRBV4-3	16	-	-	CASSQEDSRSTDTQYF	TGCGCCAGCAGCCAAGAGGACTCCCGGAGCACAGATACGCAGTATTTT
TRBJ2-7	TRBV11-2	14	TRBD2	-	CASSLVSLAVEQYF	TGTGCCAGCAGCTTAGTCAGCCTAGCGGTGGAGCAGTACTTC
TRBJ2-7	TRBV30	15	-	once	CAWSVRYGGPYEQYF	TGTGCCTGGAGTGTACGATATGGGGGCCCCTACGAGCAGTACTTC
TRBJ2-7	TRBV7-8	15	TRBD1	-	CASSTRTGIPREQYF	TGTGCCAGCAGCACCCGGACAGGGATCCCTAGAGAGCAGTACTTC
TRBJ1-1	TRBV14	14	-	-	CASSQRQLNTEAFF	TGTGCCAGCAGCCAAAGACAACTGAACACTGAAGCTTTCTTT
TRBJ1-1	TRBV18	17	-	-	CASSPGIFNRVNTEAFF	TGTGCCAGCTCACCTGGAATCTTCAACAGGGTGAACACTGAAGCTTTCTTT
TRBJ2-2	TRBV2	15	TRBD1	-	CASRGDRRNTGELFF	TGTGCCAGCAGGGGGGACAGGAGGAACACCGGGGAGCTGTTTTTT
TRBJ1-5	TRBV7-8	15	-	-	CASSPRQVLREPQHF	TGTGCCAGCAGCCCAAGACAGGTTCTCAGAGAGCCCCAGCATTTT
TRBJ1-3	TRBV6-5	15	-	-	CASGIRGISGNTIYF	TGCGCCAGCGGCATCCGCGGTATCTCTGGAAACACCATATATTTT
TRBJ2-7	TRBV10-3	16	TRBD2	few	CAISLTPSGSSYEQYF	TGTGCCATCAGCCTCACTCCTAGCGGGAGCTCCTACGAGCAGTACTTC
TRBJ1-3	TRBV9	15	-	-	CASSPAPVSGNTIYF	TGTGCCAGCAGCCCCGCCCCAGTCTCTGGAAACACCATATATTTT
TRBJ2-7	TRBV7-9	12	-	once	CASSFKGNEQYF	TGTGCCAGCAGCTTTAAGGGGAACGAGCAGTACTTC
TRBJ1-2	TRBV6-1	13	TRBD1	-	CASSRDRGPGYTF	TGTGCCAGCAGTCGGGACAGGGGTCCTGGCTACACCTTC
TRBJ1-1	TRBV6-5	14	-	medium-sized	CASSLVRVNTEAFF	TGTGCCAGCAGCCTAGTCCGGGTCAACACTGAAGCTTTCTTT
TRBJ2-1	TRBV4-3	16	TRBD1	-	CASSQGGQGYYNEQFF	TGCGCCAGCAGCCAAGGGGGACAGGGGTACTACAATGAGCAGTTCTTC
TRBJ2-7	TRBV30	13	TRBD1	-	CAWSRDRAYEQYF	TGTGCCTGGAGCCGGGACAGGGCGTACGAGCAGTACTTC
TRBJ2-3	TRBV10-1	15	TRBD2	-	CASSDTREGPDTQYF	TGCGCCAGCAGTGATACCCGGGAGGGCCCAGATACGCAGTATTTT
TRBJ1-2	TRBV9	17	TRBD1	-	CASSVGTGVKINYGYTF	TGTGCCAGCAGCGTAGGAACAGGGGTAAAGATAAACTATGGCTACACCTTC
TRBJ1-5	TRBV10-3	16	TRBD1	-	CAISESGQGFNQPQHF	TGTGCCATCAGTGAGTCGGGACAGGGCTTCAATCAGCCCCAGCATTTT
TRBJ2-2	TRBV11-2	15	TRBD1	-	CASSSQGAYTGELFF	TGTGCCAGCAGCTCTCAGGGGGCTTACACCGGGGAGCTGTTTTTT
TRBJ2-7	TRBV7-8	15	TRBD1	-	CASRPTRQGSYEQYF	TGTGCCAGCAGACCGACTAGACAGGGGTCCTACGAGCAGTACTTC
TRBJ1-2	TRBV11-2	14	TRBD1	-	CASPSAQGDRGYTF	TGTGCCAGCCCCTCGGCACAGGGGGATCGAGGCTACACCTTC
TRBJ2-1	TRBV29-1	14	-	-	CSVEGREAYNEQFF	TGCAGCGTTGAAGGGAGGGAAGCCTACAATGAGCAGTTCTTC
TRBJ1-2	TRBV30	13	TRBD1	-	CAWSPQGNDGYTF	TGTGCCTGGAGTCCACAGGGGAACGATGGCTACACCTTC